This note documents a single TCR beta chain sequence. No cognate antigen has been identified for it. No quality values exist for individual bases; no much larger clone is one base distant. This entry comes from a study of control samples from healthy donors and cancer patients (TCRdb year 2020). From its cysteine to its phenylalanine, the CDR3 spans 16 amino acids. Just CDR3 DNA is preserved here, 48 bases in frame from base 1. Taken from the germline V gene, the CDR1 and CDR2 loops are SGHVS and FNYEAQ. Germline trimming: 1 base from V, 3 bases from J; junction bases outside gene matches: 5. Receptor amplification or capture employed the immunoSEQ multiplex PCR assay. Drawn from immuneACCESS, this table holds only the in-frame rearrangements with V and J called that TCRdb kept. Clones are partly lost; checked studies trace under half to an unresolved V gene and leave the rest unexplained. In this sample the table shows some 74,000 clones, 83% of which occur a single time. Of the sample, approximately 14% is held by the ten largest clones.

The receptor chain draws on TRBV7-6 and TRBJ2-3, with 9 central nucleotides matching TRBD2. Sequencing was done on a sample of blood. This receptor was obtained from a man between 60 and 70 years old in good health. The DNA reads TGTGCCAGCAGCTTAGTAGCGGGAGACTTTACAGATACGCAGTATTTT. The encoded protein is CASSLVAGDFTDTQYF. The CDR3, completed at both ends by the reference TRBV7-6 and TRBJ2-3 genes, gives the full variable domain GAGVSQSPRYKVTKRGQDVALRCDPISGHVSLYWYRQALGQGPEFLTYFNYEAQQDKSGLPNDRFSAERPEGSISTLTIQRTEQRDSAMYRCASSLVAGDFTDTQYFGPGTRLTVL.